These 11 T cell receptor beta chains share one sample of origin, sequenced in a study of blood T cell repertoires in COVID-19. Clones were read by immunoSEQ multiplex PCR, and TCRdb kept only the in-frame ones, dropping some. The sample gives around 230,000 clones, approximately 86% of which show up once; 0.72% is in the top ten. The sample was peripheral blood. These receptors were obtained from a man aged 35 to 55 with acute or convalescent COVID-19.

CDR3 amino acids: CASRERLIKQFF. CDR3 nucleotides: TGTGCCAGCAGGGAGCGACTCATTAAGCAGTTCTTC. The V and J genes are TRBV2 and TRBJ2-1; D ambiguous. V gave up 6 bases and J gave up 11 bases, with 14 bases separating them. The CDR3 totals 12 residues. In germline, CDR1 is SNHLY, CDR2 FYNNEI.

The V call is TRBV5-1, the J call TRBJ2-7, with 10 bases identical to TRBD1. The V segment lost 3 bases and the J segment 7 bases; nucleotides outside the gene matches: 7. The germline gives CDR1 SGHRS, CDR2 YFSETQ. The CDR3 sequence is 14 residues long. In DNA, the CDR3 is TGCGCCAGCAGCTCCCGACAGGGGGCAGGGGAGCAGTACTTC. This codes for CASSSRQGAGEQYF. The full variable domain, completed using reference TRBV5-1 and TRBJ2-7, is KAGVTQTPRYLIKTRGQQVTLSCSPISGHRSVSWYQQTPGQGLQFLFEYFSETQRNKGNFPGRFSGRQFSNSRSEMNVSTLELGDSALYLCASSSRQGAGEQYFGPGTRLTVT.

This chain joins TRBV4-3 and TRBJ2-3; 8 nucleotides match TRBD2. The germline V gene encodes CDR1 LGHNA and CDR2 YSLEER. V was clipped by 0 bases and J by 1 base; unmatched bases: 9. The CDR3 sequence is 18 residues long. CDR3 residues: CASSQEVSGGPRTDTQYF. CDR3 DNA sequence: TGCGCCAGCAGCCAAGAGGTCTCGGGAGGGCCCCGCACAGATACGCAGTATTTT.

V usage is TRBV9 and J usage is TRBJ2-1, with 7 bases aligning to TRBD2. V lost 0 bases and J lost 7; bases outside the gene matches: 10. The CDR3 loop spans 16 amino acids. Germline-derived CDR1 and CDR2 are SGDLS and YYNGEE. The CDR3 loop reads CASSVDLAGVTNEQFF. CDR3 DNA: TGTGCCAGCAGCGTAGACTTGGCGGGAGTAACGAATGAGCAGTTCTTC.

The V gene is TRBV7-9, the J gene TRBJ2-6; D gene ambiguous. CDR3 length: 16 amino acids. Germline V lookup: CDR1 SEHNR, CDR2 FQNEAQ (reference sequence). Deletions cut 5 bases from V and 0 bases from J, with 11 bases between. Here the CDR3 reads CASSARGSSGANVLTF. The CDR3 DNA reads as TGTGCCAGCAGCGCTAGAGGTTCCTCTGGGGCCAACGTCCTGACTTTC. Complete variable domain (other parts from reference TRBV7-9 and TRBJ2-6): DTGVSQNPRHKITKRGQNVTFRCDPISEHNRLYWYRQTLGQGPEFLTYFQNEAQLEKSRLLSDRFSAERPKGSFSTLEIQRTEQGDSAMYLCASSARGSSGANVLTFGAGSRLTVL.

This clone was observed once. V is TRBV30 and J is TRBJ1-5; no definite D call. Trimming removed 3 bases at V and 4 bases at J, with 13 bases between. The CDR3 is 14 amino acids. From germline, CDR1 is GTSNPN and CDR2 SVGIG (reference sequence). CDR3: CAWSRTDENQPQHF. Here the CDR3 DNA reads TGTGCCTGGAGCCGAACTGATGAGAATCAGCCCCAGCATTTT.

J is TRBJ1-5 and V is TRBV2, with 7 nucleotides matching TRBD1. CDR3 length: 15 amino acids. The germline V gene encodes CDR1 SNHLY and CDR2 FYNNEI. With V trimmed by 6 bases and J by 7 bases, 12 bases remained unmatched. The CDR3 here is CASSYDRVRRQPQHF. The CDR3, as DNA: TGTGCCAGCAGCTATGACAGGGTCCGCCGACAGCCCCAGCATTTT.

The chain carries TRBV7-9 and TRBJ2-1, with 7 bases aligning to TRBD1. V lost 8 bases to trimming and J lost 6 bases; unmatched junction nucleotides: 7. The CDR3 is 13 amino acids. Germline V CDR1 and CDR2: SEHNR, FQNEAQ (reference sequence). The CDR3 bases are TGTGCCAGCGAACGGACAGGCGTCAATGAGCAGTTCTTC. Translation gives CASERTGVNEQFF.

The chain links TRBV19 to TRBJ1-3; D remains unclear. Germline CDR1 reads LNHDA; CDR2 reads SQIVND (reference sequence). The CDR3 loop spans 16 amino acids. With 5 bases removed from V and 2 bases from J, the gap between germline ends came to 16 bases. In DNA, the CDR3 is TGTGCCAGTAGTTTGCCGGGTTTTAGACCTGGAAACACCATATATTTT. It codes for CASSLPGFRPGNTIYF.

This chain uses TRBV29-1 with TRBJ1-1; no clear D. This CDR3 spans 12 amino acids. The germline gives CDR1 SQVTM, CDR2 ANQGSEA. Trimming shortened V by 7 bases and J by 5 bases, and 14 bases separated the two germline ends. CDR3 DNA: TGCAGCGCCCCTAAGCGGGGAACTGAAGCTTTCTTT. It specifies CSAPKRGTEAFF.

The chain carries TRBV27 and TRBJ1-1; D is possibly TRBD1 (5 bases). The V end was cut by 6 bases, the J end by 0 bases, with 17 bases between. The CDR3 consists of 16 residues. Germline CDR1 MNHEY, CDR2 SMNVEV (reference sequence). DNA for the CDR3: TGTGCCAGCAGAGTCCGACAGAACACAATGAACACTGAAGCTTTCTTT. Protein sequence: CASRVRQNTMNTEAFF.